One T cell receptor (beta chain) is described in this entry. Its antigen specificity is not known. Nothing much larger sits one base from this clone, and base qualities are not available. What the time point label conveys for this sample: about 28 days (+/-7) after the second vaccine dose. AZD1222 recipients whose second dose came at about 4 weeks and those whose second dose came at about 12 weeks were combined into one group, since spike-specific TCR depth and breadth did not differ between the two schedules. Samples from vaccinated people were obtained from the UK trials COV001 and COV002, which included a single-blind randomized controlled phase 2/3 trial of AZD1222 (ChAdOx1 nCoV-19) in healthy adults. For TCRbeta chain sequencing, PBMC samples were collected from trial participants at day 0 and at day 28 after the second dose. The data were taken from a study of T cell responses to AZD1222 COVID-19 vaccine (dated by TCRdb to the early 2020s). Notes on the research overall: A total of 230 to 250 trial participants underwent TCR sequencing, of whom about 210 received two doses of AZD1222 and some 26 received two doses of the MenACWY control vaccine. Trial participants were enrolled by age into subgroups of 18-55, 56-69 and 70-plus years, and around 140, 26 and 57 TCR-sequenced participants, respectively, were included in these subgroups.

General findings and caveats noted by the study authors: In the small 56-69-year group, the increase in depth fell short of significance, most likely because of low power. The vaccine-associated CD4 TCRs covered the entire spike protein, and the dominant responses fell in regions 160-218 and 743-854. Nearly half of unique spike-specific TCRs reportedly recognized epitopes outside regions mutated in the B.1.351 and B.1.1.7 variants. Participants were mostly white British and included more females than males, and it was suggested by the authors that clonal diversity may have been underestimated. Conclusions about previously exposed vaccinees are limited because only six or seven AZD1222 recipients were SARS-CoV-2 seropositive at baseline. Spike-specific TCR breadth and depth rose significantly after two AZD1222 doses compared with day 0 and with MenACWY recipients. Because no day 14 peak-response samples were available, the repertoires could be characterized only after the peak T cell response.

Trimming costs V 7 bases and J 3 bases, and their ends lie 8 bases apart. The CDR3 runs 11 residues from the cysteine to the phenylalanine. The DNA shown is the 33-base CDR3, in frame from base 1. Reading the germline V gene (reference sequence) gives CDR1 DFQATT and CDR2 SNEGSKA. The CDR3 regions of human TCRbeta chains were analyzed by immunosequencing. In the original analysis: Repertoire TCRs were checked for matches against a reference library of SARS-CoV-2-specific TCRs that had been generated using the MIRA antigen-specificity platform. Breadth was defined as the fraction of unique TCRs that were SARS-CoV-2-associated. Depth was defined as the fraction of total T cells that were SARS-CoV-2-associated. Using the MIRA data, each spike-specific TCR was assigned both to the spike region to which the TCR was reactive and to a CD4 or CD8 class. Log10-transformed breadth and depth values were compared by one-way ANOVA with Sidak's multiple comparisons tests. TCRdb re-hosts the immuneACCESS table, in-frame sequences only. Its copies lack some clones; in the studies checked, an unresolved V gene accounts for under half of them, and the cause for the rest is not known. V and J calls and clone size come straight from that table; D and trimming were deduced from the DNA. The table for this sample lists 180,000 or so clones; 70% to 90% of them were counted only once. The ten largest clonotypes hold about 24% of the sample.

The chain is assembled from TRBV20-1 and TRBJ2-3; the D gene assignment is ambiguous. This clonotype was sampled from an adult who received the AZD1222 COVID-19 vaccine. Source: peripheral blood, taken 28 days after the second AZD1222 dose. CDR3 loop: CSGAMTDTQYF. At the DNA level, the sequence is TGCAGTGGGGCTATGACAGATACGCAGTATTTT.